The 26 T cell receptor beta chains below all came from one sample that was sequenced in a study of identifying expanded T cells in peripheral blood. The table came from immunoSEQ multiplex PCR; TCRdb's copy has only in-frame clones and leaves some out. The sample comprises over 90,000 clones, more than 70% of which are singletons, and over 12% rests with the top ten. Sequencing was carried out using blood. These receptors came from a person aged 18-70 years in good health.

The CDR3 DNA follows: TGTGCCAGCAGTTACTTCCCGGGATCCGAAAAACTGTTTTTT. Protein product: CASSYFPGSEKLFF. This sequence joins TRBV6-6 and TRBJ1-4; no clear D. The germline gives CDR1 MNHNY, CDR2 SVGAGI (reference sequence). The CDR3 is 14 residues long. Trimming took 1 base from V and 8 from J, leaving 11 bases between them.

This chain joins TRBV6-6 and TRBJ2-3; unclear D gene. Germline values: CDR1 MNHNY, CDR2 SVGAGI (reference sequence). V was cut by 4 bases and J by 0 bases, with 5 bases left in between. The CDR3 is made up of 13 amino acids. The CDR3: CASSWGSTDTQYF. DNA for the CDR3: TGTGCCAGCAGTTGGGGAAGCACAGATACGCAGTATTTT.

The chain carries TRBV30 and TRBJ1-3; D is ambiguous. This CDR3 has 14 amino acids. The germline V gene encodes CDR1 GTSNPN and CDR2 SVGIG (reference sequence). Deletions cut 1 base from V and 2 bases from J, with 9 bases between. The CDR3 is CAWSATFTGNTIYF. CDR3 bases: TGTGCCTGGAGTGCAACGTTCACTGGAAACACCATATATTTT.

The rearrangement links TRBV29-1 to TRBJ2-6, with D unclear. There are 13 residues in the CDR3. V shed 6 bases and J shed 0 bases, with 6 bases lying between them. CDR1 SQVTM and CDR2 ANQGSEA come from the germline V gene. As DNA, the CDR3 is TGCAGCGTACTGATCTCTGGGGCCAACGTCCTGACTTTC. It specifies CSVLISGANVLTF. The whole variable domain, filled in from reference TRBV29-1 and TRBJ2-6, reads SAVISQKPSRDICQRGTSLTIQCQVDSQVTMMFWYRQQPGQSLTLIATANQGSEATYESGFVIDKFPISRPNLTFSTLTVSNMSPEDSSIYLCSVLISGANVLTFGAGSRLTVL.

This clone was picked up one time. The chain combines TRBV27 with TRBJ1-1; the D gene is possibly TRBD1 (5 bases). Germline CDR1 is MNHEY and CDR2 is SMNVEV (reference sequence). Deletions cut 6 bases from V and 4 bases from J, with 12 bases between. CDR3 size: 13 residues. The CDR3 spells CASRSRGGTEAFF. In DNA form, the CDR3 reads TGTGCCAGCAGGTCTCGCGGGGGCACTGAAGCTTTCTTT.

The V and J genes are TRBV5-1 and TRBJ2-3; the D gene could be TRBD1 or TRBD2 (5 bases each). Germline CDR1 is SGHRS and CDR2 is YFSETQ. V lost 0 bases and J 2 bases, leaving 19 bases between the germline ends. The CDR3 totals 18 residues. As DNA, the CDR3 is TGCGCCAGCAGCTTGGGAGGGTCAGGGATAAGAACCACAGATACGCAGTATTTT. It codes for CASSLGGSGIRTTDTQYF.

The rearrangement uses TRBV19 and TRBJ2-1, with 8 bases identical to TRBD1. CDR3 size: 16 residues. V shed 3 bases and J 3 bases; nucleotides not matched to a gene: 7. In germline, CDR1 is LNHDA, CDR2 SQIVND (reference sequence). CDR3 in amino acids: CASSIPAGQGYNEQFF. The CDR3 nucleotides are TGTGCCAGTAGTATTCCCGCCGGACAGGGCTACAATGAGCAGTTCTTC.

The V and J genes are TRBV25-1 and TRBJ1-2, with 7 bases matching TRBD1. The CDR3 runs 14 residues. CDR1 MGHDK and CDR2 SYGVNS come from the germline V gene. With 3 bases clipped from V and 3 bases from J, the junction kept 4 bases outside the gene matches. The CDR3 sequence is CASSEDRRDYGYTF. CDR3 nucleotides: TGTGCCAGCAGTGAGGACAGGAGGGACTATGGCTACACCTTC.

The rearrangement uses TRBV9 and TRBJ2-2, with D perhaps TRBD1 (6 bases). The CDR3 is made up of 15 amino acids. V dropped 4 bases and J dropped 2 bases, with 12 bases sitting between them. Per the germline V gene, CDR1 is SGDLS and CDR2 is YYNGEE. The CDR3 region has the DNA TGTGCCAGCAGCCCGGACAGCCAAAACACCGGGGAGCTGTTTTTT. This translates into CASSPDSQNTGELFF.

This clone was seen only once. V usage is TRBV28 and J usage is TRBJ2-1; the D is unclear. This CDR3 has 17 amino acids. Germline lookup yields CDR1 MDHEN and CDR2 SYDVKM. Trimming removed 7 bases at V and 5 bases at J, with 24 bases between. CDR3 DNA sequence: TGTGCCAGCACCCCGGGCGACCTCTTCCCGAGGAACAATGAGCAGTTCTTC. It specifies CASTPGDLFPRNNEQFF.

The chain carries TRBV6-6 and TRBJ2-6; D possibly corresponds to TRBD2 (5 bases). The germline V and J ends were trimmed by 8 bases and 2 bases, with 16 bases remaining between them. Looked up from germline, CDR1 is MNHNY and CDR2 is SVGAGI (reference sequence). The CDR3 extends over 16 amino acids. This chain's CDR3 is CASSQEVGAGANVLTF. CDR3 nucleotides: TGTGCCAGCTCCCAGGAGGTCGGGGCTGGGGCCAACGTCCTGACTTTC.

The chain links TRBV7-2 to TRBJ2-1; 7 nucleotides line up with TRBD1. V dropped 7 bases and J dropped 6; count of bases not matched to a gene: 15. CDR1 and CDR2 (germline): SGHTA, FQGNSA. The CDR3 runs 16 residues. Here the CDR3 reads CASTPRQGVGINEQFF. The CDR3 region has the DNA TGTGCCAGCACCCCGAGACAGGGCGTGGGGATCAATGAGCAGTTCTTC.

The J gene is TRBJ2-6, the V gene TRBV18, with D tentatively TRBD2 (5 bases). CDR3 length equals 17 residues. The V end was cut by 3 bases, the J end by 2 bases, with 14 bases between. Germline CDR1 reads KGHSH; CDR2 reads LQKENI. DNA of the CDR3: TGTGCCAGCTCACCCAACGAAGGGCGGGCTGGGGCCAACGTCCTGACTTTC. It codes for CASSPNEGRAGANVLTF.

The CDR3 DNA is TGTGCCAGCAGCAGGACTAGCGGGAGACGAGACGAGCAGTACTTC. As protein: CASSRTSGRRDEQYF. The chain recombines TRBV21-1 with TRBJ2-7; no check of the table's D call, TRBD2, against the DNA was made. TRBV21-1 is shown as a pseudogene. This CDR3 is built from 15 residues.

The gene calls are TRBV6-1 and TRBJ2-5, with D perhaps being TRBD1 or TRBD2 (5 bases each). This CDR3 has 14 amino acids. The V gene lost 1 base and the J gene lost 1 base, with 7 bases spanning the gap. Germline V gene data show CDR1 as MNHNS and CDR2 as SASEGT. The CDR3 loop reads CASSEGGIQETQYF. The CDR3 region has the DNA TGTGCCAGCAGTGAAGGGGGGATCCAAGAGACCCAGTACTTC.

The rearrangement uses TRBV6-1 and TRBJ1-2; tentative D call: TRBD1 (6 bases). CDR3 length equals 15 residues. Germline lookup yields CDR1 MNHNS and CDR2 SASEGT. The V end lost 5 bases, the J end lost 0 bases, and 13 bases lay between the germline ends. CDR3 residues: CASSLSTGTNYGYTF. The DNA for the CDR3 is TGTGCCAGCAGTTTATCGACAGGAACTAACTATGGCTACACCTTC.

The V call is TRBV9, the J call TRBJ1-1; 8 bases agree with TRBD1. CDR1 and CDR2 (germline): SGDLS, YYNGEE. The CDR3 is 14 residues long. With V trimmed by 4 bases and J by 1 base, 3 bases remained unmatched. This CDR3 is CASSQGQGNTEAFF. DNA for the CDR3: TGTGCCAGCAGCCAAGGACAGGGGAACACTGAAGCTTTCTTT.

J is TRBJ2-7 and V is TRBV19, with 13 bases that match TRBD2. This CDR3 has 15 amino acids. The J segment lost 7 bases and the V segment lost 5 bases, leaving 8 bases of the junction unmatched. The germline V gene encodes CDR1 LNHDA and CDR2 SQIVND (reference sequence). The CDR3 nucleotides read TGTGCCAGTAGTCTAAGGACTAGCGGGGGCCTTGAGCAGTACTTC. It encodes CASSLRTSGGLEQYF.

J is TRBJ2-2 and V is TRBV7-6; perhaps TRBD1 as D (6 bases). This CDR3 comprises 16 residues. Germline loops: CDR1 SGHVS, CDR2 FNYEAQ. V was pared by 2 bases and J by 0 bases, with 10 bases between. The CDR3 loop is CASSLFGGSNTGELFF. CDR3 DNA sequence: TGTGCCAGCAGCTTATTTGGGGGCTCGAACACCGGGGAGCTGTTTTTT.

The chain recombines TRBV4-3 with TRBJ2-1; 10 nucleotides agree with TRBD2. Per the germline V gene, CDR1 is LGHNA and CDR2 is YSLEER. V lost 1 base, J lost 7 bases, and 7 bases stayed unmatched. This CDR3 spans 16 amino acids. CDR3 residues: CASSQVERGGRNEQFF. The CDR3 region has the DNA TGCGCCAGCAGCCAAGTGGAGCGGGGGGGCAGAAATGAGCAGTTCTTC.

This chain links TRBV29-1 with TRBJ2-5, with TRBD1 matching 7 bases. The CDR3 is 15 amino acids. Per germline, CDR1 SQVTM and CDR2 ANQGSEA. Trimming removed 4 bases from V and 3 bases from J; junction bases left unmatched: 11. The CDR3 sequence is CSVVRDSSRKETQYF. The CDR3 DNA is TGCAGCGTTGTCCGGGACAGCTCAAGGAAAGAGACCCAGTACTTC.

V and J are TRBV19 and TRBJ1-4; the D gene is possibly TRBD1 (5 bases). Germline lookup yields CDR1 LNHDA and CDR2 SQIVND (reference sequence). V was shortened by 3 bases and J by 5 bases, with 13 bases between the two germline ends. This CDR3 comprises 15 residues. As DNA, the CDR3 is TGTGCCAGTAGTATGCTAGGGACTGAGAATGAAAAACTGTTTTTT. Protein: CASSMLGTENEKLFF.

The DNA for the CDR3 is TGTGCCAGCTCACCGGGCGGTTCTTTGAGCTCCTACGAGCAGTACTTC. It yields the protein CASSPGGSLSSYEQYF. The rearrangement uses TRBV18 and TRBJ2-7; D is unresolved. V lost 3 bases and J lost 0, with 15 bases in between. The CDR3 runs 16 residues. The germline V gene has CDR1 KGHSH and CDR2 LQKENI.

The CDR3 nucleotides read TGTGCCAGCGGCTGGGCCCCATCTGACGAGCAGTACTTC. It translates to CASGWAPSDEQYF. This chain connects TRBV5-6 to TRBJ2-7; D is unresolved. This CDR3 contains 13 residues. Germline-derived CDR1 and CDR2 are SGHDT and YYEEEE. V dropped 7 bases and J dropped 5 bases, with 16 bases sitting between them.

The J gene is TRBJ1-5, the V gene TRBV28, with unresolved D. V was trimmed by 4 bases and J by 2 bases, leaving 12 bases between them. The CDR3 contains 15 residues. Germline values: CDR1 MDHEN, CDR2 SYDVKM. Here the CDR3 DNA reads TGTGCCAGCAGTTCCACCTCGACGGGCAATCAGCCCCAGCATTTT. This gives the protein CASSSTSTGNQPQHF.

The rearrangement uses TRBV6-6 and TRBJ2-5; unclear D gene. Germline V gene data show CDR1 as MNHNY and CDR2 as SVGAGI (reference sequence). V was shortened by 2 bases and J by 3 bases, with 10 bases between the two germline ends. CDR3 size: 14 residues. For the CDR3, the DNA is TGTGCCAGCAGTTACCAGTGGGCCGAAGAGACCCAGTACTTC. It yields the protein CASSYQWAEETQYF.